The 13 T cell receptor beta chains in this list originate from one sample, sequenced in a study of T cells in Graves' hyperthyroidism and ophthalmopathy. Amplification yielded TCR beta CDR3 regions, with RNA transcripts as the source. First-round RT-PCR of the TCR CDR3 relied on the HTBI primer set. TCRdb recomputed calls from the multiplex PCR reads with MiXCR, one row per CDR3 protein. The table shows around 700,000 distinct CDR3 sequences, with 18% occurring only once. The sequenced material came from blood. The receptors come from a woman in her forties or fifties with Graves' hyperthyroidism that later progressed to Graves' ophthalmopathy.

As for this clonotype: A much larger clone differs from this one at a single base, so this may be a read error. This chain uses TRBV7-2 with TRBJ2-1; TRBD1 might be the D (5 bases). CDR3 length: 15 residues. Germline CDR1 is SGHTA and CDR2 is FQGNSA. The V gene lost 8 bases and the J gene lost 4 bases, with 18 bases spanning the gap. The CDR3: CASGQGPWAYNEQFF. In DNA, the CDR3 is TGTGCCAGCGGCCAGGGTCCTTGGGCGTACAATGAGCAGTTCTTC.

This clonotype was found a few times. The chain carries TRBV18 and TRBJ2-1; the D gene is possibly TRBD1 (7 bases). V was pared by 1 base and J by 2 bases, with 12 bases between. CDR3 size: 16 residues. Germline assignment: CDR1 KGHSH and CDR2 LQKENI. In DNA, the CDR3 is TGTGCCAGCTCACCACACGCAGGGGGGCCCTACAATGAGCAGTTCTTC. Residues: CASSPHAGGPYNEQFF.

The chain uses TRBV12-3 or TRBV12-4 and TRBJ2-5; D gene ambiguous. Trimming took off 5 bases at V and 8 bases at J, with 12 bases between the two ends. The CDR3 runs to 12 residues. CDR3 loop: CASSTPAPTQYF. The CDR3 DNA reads TGTGCCAGCAGTACGCCGGCCCCAACCCAGTACTTC.

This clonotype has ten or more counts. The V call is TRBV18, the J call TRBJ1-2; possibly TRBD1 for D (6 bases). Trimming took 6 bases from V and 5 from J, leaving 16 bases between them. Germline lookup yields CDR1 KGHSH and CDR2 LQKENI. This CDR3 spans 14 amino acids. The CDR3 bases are TGTGCCAGCTCCATGGGGGGCGAGTATTATGGCTACACCTTC. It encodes CASSMGGEYYGYTF.

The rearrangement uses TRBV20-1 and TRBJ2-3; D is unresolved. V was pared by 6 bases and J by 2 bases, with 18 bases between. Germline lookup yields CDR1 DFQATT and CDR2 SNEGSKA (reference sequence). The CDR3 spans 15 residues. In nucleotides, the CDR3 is TGCAGTGCCACACCCTTAGAACGTTTCACAGATACGCAGTATTTT. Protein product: CSATPLERFTDTQYF.

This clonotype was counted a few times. CDR3 nucleotides: TGCGCCAGCAGCCACAAGGGGACAGGGGGCGCCTTAAACACTGAAGCTTTCTTT. It specifies CASSHKGTGGALNTEAFF. The chain links TRBV4-1 to TRBJ1-1; 12 nucleotides agree with TRBD1. Germline CDR1 is MGHRA and CDR2 is YSYEKL. This CDR3 has 18 amino acids. V trimming: 3 bases; J trimming: 2 bases; junction bases outside the gene matches: 10.

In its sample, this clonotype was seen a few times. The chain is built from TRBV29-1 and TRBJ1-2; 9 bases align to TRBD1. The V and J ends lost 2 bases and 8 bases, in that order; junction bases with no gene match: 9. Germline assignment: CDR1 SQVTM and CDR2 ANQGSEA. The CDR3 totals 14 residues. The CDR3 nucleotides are TGCAGCGTTGAAACCTGGACAGGGGAGGGCGGCTACACCTTC. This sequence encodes CSVETWTGEGGYTF.

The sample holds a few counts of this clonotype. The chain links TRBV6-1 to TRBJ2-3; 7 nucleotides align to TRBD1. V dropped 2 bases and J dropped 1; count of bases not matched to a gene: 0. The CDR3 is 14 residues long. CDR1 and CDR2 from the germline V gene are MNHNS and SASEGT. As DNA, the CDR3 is TGTGCCAGCAGTGAACAGGGGGGCACAGATACGCAGTATTTT. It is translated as CASSEQGGTDTQYF.

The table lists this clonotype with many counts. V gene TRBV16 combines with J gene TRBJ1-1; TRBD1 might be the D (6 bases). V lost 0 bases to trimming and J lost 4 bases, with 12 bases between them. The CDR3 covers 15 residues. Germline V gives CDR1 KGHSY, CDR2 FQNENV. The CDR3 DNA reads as TGTGCCAGCAGCCAATCGGGGGGGCCGGGCACTGAAGCTTTCTTT. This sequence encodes CASSQSGGPGTEAFF.

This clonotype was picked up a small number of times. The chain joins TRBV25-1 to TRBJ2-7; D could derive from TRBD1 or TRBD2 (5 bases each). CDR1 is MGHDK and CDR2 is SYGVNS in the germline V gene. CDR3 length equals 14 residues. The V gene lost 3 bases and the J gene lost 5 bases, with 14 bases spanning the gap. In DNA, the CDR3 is TGTGCCAGCAGTGATACCATGGGACGGAACGAGCAGTACTTC. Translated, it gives CASSDTMGRNEQYF.

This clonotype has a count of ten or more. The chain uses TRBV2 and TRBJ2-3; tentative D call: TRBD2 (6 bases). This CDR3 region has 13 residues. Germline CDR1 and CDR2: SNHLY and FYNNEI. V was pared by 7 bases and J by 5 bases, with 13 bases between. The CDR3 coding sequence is TGTGCCAGCATCAGGGACTTGGGAGATACGCAGTATTTT. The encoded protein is CASIRDLGDTQYF. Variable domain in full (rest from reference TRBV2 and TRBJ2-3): EPEVTQTPSHQVTQMGQEVILRCVPISNHLYFYWYRQILGQKVEFLVSFYNNEISEKSEIFDDQFSVERPDGSNFTLKIRSTKLEDSAMYFCASIRDLGDTQYFGPGTRLTVL.

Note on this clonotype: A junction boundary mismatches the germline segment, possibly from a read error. This CDR3 reads CAGSYGMPRGNEQYF. For the CDR3, the DNA is TGTGCCGGCAGTTACGGAATGCCTAGGGGCAACGAGCAGTACTTC. The chain couples TRBV12-3 or TRBV12-4 to TRBJ2-7, with D possibly TRBD1 on 5 matching bases. CDR3 length equals 15 residues.

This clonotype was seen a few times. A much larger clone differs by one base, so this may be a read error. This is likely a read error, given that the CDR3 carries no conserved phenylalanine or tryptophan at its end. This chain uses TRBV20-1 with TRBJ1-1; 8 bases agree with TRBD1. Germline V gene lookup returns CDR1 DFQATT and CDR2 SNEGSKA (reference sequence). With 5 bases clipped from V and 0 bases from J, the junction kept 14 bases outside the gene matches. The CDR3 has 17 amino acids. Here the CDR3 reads CSADRKDRAPMNTEAFL. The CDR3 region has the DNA TGCAGTGCTGACCGGAAGGACAGGGCCCCCATGAACACTGAAGCTTTCCTT.